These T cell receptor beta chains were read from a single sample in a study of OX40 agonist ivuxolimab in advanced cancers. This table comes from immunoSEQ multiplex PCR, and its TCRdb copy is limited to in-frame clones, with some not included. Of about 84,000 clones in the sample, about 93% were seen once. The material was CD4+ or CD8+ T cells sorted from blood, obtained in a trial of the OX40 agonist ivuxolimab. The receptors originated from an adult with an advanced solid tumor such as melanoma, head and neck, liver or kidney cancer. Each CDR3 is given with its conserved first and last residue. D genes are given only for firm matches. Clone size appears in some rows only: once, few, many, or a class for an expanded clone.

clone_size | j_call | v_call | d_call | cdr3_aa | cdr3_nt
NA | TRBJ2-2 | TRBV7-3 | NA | CASSAEGTATGELFF | TGTGCCAGCAGCGCTGAGGGGACGGCCACCGGGGAGCTGTTTTTT
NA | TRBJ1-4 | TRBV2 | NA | CASSEFVSPNEKLFF | TGTGCCAGCAGTGAATTCGTGAGCCCTAATGAAAAACTGTTTTTT
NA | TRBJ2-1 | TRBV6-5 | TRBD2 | CASSYSGGSNEQFF | TGTGCCAGCAGTTACTCCGGCGGGAGTAATGAGCAGTTCTTC
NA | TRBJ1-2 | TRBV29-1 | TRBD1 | CSVEGDRDRGRDGYTF | TGCAGCGTTGAGGGGGACCGGGACAGGGGGCGCGATGGCTACACCTTC
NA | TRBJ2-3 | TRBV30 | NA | CAWSVVGLSTDTQYF | TGTGCCTGGAGTGTGGTAGGACTGAGCACAGATACGCAGTATTTT
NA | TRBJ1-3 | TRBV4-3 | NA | CASSQDRTSGNTIYF | TGCGCCAGCAGCCAAGACCGGACCTCTGGAAACACCATATATTTT
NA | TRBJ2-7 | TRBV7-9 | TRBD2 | CASSLGWTSGSYEQYF | TGTGCCAGCAGCTTAGGTTGGACTAGCGGGAGCTACGAGCAGTACTTC
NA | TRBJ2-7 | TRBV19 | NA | CASKGAGPYEQYF | TGTGCCAGTAAGGGTGCAGGACCCTACGAGCAGTACTTC
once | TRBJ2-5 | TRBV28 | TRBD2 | CASSLLVAGGGETQYF | TGTGCCAGCAGTTTATTGGTGGCGGGAGGGGGAGAGACCCAGTACTTC
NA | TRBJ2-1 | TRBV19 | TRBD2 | CASSITSGANNEQFF | TGTGCCAGTAGTATTACCAGCGGGGCTAACAATGAGCAGTTCTTC
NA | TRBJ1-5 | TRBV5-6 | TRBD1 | CASSLWTGGSQPQHF | TGTGCCAGCAGCTTGTGGACAGGGGGCAGTCAGCCCCAGCATTTT
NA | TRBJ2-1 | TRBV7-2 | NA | CASSAPGTLDYEQFF | TGTGCCAGCAGCGCTCCCGGGACCCTAGACTATGAGCAGTTCTTC
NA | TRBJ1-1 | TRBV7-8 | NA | CASSTGNTEAFF | TGTGCCAGCAGCACAGGGAACACTGAAGCTTTCTTT
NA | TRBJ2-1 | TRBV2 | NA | CASSERGEQFF | TGTGCCAGCAGTGAGCGGGGAGAGCAGTTCTTC
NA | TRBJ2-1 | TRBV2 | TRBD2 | CASSKDGLAGEGNEQFF | TGTGCCAGCAGTAAAGACGGACTAGCGGGAGAAGGGAATGAGCAGTTCTTC
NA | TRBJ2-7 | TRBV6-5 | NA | CASRDPGEFAYEQYF | TGTGCCAGCAGGGATCCGGGGGAGTTCGCCTACGAGCAGTACTTC